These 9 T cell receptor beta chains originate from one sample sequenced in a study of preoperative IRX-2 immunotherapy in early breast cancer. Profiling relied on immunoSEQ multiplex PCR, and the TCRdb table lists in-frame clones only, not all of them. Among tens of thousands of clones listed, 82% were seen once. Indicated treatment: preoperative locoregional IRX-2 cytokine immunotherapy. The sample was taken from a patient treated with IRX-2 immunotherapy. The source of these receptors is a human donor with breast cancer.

The CDR3 reads CASSSQTGGNQPQHF. Here the CDR3 DNA reads TGTGCCAGCAGCTCACAGACAGGGGGGAATCAGCCCCAGCATTTT. V is TRBV11-3 and J is TRBJ1-5; 9 bases map to TRBD1. V dropped 4 bases and J dropped 4; count of bases not matched to a gene: 5. CDR3 length equals 15 residues. Germline CDR1 SGHNT, CDR2 YENEEA.

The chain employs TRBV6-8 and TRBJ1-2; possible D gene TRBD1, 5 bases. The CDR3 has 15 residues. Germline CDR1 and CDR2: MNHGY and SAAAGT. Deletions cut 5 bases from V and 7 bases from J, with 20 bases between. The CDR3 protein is CASSPSQGRLGGYTF. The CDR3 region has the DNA TGTGCCAGCAGTCCATCCCAGGGACGTTTGGGTGGCTACACCTTC.

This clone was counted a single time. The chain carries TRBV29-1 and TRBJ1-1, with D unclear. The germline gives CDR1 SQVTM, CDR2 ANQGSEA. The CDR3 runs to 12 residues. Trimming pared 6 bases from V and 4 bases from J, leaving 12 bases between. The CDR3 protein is CSVRTTGTEAFF. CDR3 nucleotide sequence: TGCAGCGTCCGGACGACCGGCACTGAAGCTTTCTTT.

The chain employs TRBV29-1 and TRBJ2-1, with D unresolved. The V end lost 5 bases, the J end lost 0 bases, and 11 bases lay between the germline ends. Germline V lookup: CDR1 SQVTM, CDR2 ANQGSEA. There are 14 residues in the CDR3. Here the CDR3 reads CSVPAPSSYNEQFF. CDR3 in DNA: TGCAGCGTTCCAGCACCTAGCTCCTACAATGAGCAGTTCTTC.

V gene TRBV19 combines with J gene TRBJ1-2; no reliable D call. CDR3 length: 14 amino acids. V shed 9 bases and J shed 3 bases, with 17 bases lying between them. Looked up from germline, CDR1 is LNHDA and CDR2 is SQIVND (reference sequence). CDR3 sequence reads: CASRTAPRDYGYTF. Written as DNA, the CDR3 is TGTGCCAGCAGGACCGCTCCGAGGGACTATGGCTACACCTTC.

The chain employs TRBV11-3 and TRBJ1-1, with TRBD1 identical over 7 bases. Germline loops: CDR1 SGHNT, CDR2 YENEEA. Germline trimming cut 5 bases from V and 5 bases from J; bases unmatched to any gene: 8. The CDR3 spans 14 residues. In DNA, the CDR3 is TGTGCCAGCAGCCCCCGGGCAGGGGGGACTGAAGCTTTCTTT. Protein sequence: CASSPRAGGTEAFF.

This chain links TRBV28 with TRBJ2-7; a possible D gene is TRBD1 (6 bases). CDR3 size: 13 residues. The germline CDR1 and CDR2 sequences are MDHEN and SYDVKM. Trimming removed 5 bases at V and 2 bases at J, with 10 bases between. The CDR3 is CASSTGNPYEQYF. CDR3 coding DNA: TGTGCCAGCAGTACAGGGAACCCCTACGAGCAGTACTTC.

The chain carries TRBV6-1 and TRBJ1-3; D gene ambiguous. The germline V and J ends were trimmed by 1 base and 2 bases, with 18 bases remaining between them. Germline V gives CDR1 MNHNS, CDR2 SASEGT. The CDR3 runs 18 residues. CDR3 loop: CASSEGFGGGGAGNTIYF. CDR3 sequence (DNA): TGTGCCAGCAGTGAAGGTTTCGGCGGTGGAGGAGCTGGAAACACCATATATTTT.

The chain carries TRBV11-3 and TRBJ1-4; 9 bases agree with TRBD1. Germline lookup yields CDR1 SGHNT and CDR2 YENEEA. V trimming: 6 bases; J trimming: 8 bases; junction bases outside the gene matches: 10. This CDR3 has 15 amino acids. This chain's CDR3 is CASSLSGTGREKLFF. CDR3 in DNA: TGTGCCAGCAGTCTCTCCGGGACAGGGAGGGAAAAACTGTTTTTT.